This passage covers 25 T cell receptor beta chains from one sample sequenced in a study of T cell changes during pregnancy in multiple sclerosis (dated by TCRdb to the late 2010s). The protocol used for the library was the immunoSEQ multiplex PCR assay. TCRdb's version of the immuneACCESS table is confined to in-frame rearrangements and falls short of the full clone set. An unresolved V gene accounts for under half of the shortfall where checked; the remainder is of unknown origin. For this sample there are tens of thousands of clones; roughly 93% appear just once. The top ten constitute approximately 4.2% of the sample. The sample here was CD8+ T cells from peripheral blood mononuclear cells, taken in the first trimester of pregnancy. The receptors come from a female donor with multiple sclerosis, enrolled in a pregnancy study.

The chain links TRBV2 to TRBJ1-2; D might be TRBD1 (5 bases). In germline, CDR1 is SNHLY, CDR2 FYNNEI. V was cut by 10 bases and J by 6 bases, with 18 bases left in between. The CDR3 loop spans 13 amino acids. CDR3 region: CATRTGRDDGYTF. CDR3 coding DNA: TGTGCCACAAGAACAGGCAGGGATGATGGCTACACCTTC. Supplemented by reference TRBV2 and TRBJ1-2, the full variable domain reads EPEVTQTPSHQVTQMGQEVILRCVPISNHLYFYWYRQILGQKVEFLVSFYNNEISEKSEIFDDQFSVERPDGSNFTLKIRSTKLEDSAMYFCATRTGRDDGYTFGSGTRLTVV.

CDR3 sequence: CASSEGLGSSTDTQYF. The CDR3 DNA follows: TGTGCCAGCAGTGAGGGCCTAGGCTCGAGCACAGATACGCAGTATTTT. V and J are TRBV7-8 and TRBJ2-3; TRBD2 might be the D (5 bases). With 6 bases removed from V and 0 bases from J, the gap between germline ends came to 16 bases. Germline V gene lookup returns CDR1 SGHVS and CDR2 FQNEAQ. The CDR3 covers 16 residues.

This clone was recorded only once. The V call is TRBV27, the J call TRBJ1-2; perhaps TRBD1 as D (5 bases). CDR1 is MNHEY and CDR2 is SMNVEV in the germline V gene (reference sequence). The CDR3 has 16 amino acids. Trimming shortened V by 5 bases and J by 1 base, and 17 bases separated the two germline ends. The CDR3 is CASSPLGRGNNYGYTF. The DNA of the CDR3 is TGTGCCAGCAGTCCTTTGGGCCGGGGGAATAACTATGGCTACACCTTC.

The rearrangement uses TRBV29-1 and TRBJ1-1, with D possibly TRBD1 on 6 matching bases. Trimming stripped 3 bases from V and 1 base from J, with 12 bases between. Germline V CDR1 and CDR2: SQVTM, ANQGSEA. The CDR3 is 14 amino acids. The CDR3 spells CSVDHRAGNTEAFF. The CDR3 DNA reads TGCAGCGTTGACCACAGGGCCGGGAACACTGAAGCTTTCTTT.

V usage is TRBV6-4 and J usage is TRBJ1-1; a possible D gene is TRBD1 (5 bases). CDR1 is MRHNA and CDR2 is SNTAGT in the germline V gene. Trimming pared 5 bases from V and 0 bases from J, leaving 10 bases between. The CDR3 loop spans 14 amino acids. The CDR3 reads CASSPTALNTEAFF. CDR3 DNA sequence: TGTGCCAGCAGTCCGACAGCGTTGAACACTGAAGCTTTCTTT.

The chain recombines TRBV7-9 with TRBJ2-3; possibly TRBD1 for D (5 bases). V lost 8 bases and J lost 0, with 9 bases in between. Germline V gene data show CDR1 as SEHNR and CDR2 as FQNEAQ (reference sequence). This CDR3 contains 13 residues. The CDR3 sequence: CASGAPSTDTQYF. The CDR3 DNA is TGTGCCAGCGGGGCGCCCAGCACAGATACGCAGTATTTT.

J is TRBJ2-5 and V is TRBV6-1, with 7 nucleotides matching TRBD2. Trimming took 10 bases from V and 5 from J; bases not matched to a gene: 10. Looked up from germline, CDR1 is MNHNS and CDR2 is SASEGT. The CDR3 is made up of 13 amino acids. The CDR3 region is CATQGGLGETQYF. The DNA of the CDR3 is TGTGCCACCCAGGGAGGGCTGGGGGAGACCCAGTACTTC.

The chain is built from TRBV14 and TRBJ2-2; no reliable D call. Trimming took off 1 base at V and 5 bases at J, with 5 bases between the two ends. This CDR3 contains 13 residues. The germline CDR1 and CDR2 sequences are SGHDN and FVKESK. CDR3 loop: CASSQVRTGELFF. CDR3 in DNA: TGTGCCAGCAGCCAAGTGAGGACCGGGGAGCTGTTTTTT. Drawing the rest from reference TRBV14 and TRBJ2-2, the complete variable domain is EAGVTQFPSHSVIEKGQTVTLRCDPISGHDNLYWYRRVMGKEIKFLLHFVKESKQDESGMPNNRFLAERTGGTYSTLKVQPAELEDSGVYFCASSQVRTGELFFGEGSRLTVL.

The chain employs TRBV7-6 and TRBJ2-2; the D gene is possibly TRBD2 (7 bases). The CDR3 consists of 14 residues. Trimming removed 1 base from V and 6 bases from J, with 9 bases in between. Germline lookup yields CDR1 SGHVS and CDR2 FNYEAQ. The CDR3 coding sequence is TGTGCCAGCAGCTTAGGGGAGGGGGCCGGGGAGCTGTTTTTT. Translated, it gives CASSLGEGAGELFF.

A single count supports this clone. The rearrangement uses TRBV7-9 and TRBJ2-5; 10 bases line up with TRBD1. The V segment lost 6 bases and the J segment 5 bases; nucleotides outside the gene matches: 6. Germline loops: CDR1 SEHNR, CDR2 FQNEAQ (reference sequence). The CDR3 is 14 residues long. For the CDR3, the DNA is TGTGCCAGCAGAAAGGGACAGGGGATGGAGACCCAGTACTTC. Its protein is CASRKGQGMETQYF. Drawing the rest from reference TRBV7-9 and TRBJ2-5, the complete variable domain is DTGVSQNPRHKITKRGQNVTFRCDPISEHNRLYWYRQTLGQGPEFLTYFQNEAQLEKSRLLSDRFSAERPKGSFSTLEIQRTEQGDSAMYLCASRKGQGMETQYFGPGTRLLVL.

The CDR3 DNA reads as TGTGCCAGCAGCTCACCAAAGCCAGGGTACTATGGCTACACCTTC. Translation gives CASSSPKPGYYGYTF. The V gene is TRBV7-9, the J gene TRBJ1-2, with D possibly TRBD1 on 5 matching bases. The CDR3 sequence is 15 residues long. Trimming stripped 4 bases from V and 3 bases from J, with 15 bases between. Germline assignment: CDR1 SEHNR and CDR2 FQNEAQ (reference sequence).

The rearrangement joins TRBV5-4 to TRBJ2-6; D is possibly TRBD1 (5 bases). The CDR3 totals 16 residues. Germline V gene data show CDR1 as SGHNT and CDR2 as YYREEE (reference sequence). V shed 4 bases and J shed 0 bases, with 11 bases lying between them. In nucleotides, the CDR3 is TGTGCCAGCAGCCAAGAAACAGGCTCTGGGGCCAACGTCCTGACTTTC. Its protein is CASSQETGSGANVLTF. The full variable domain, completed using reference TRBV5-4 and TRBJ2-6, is ETGVTQSPTHLIKTRGQQVTLRCSSQSGHNTVSWYQQALGQGPQFIFQYYREEENGRGNFPPRFSGLQFPNYSSELNVNALELDDSALYLCASSQETGSGANVLTFGAGSRLTVL.

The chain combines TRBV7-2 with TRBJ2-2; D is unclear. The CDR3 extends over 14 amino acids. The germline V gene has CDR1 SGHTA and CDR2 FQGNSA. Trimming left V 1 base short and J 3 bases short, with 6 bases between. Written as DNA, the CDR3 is TGTGCCAGCAGCTTAGGGGCAGACACCGGGGAGCTGTTTTTT. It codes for CASSLGADTGELFF.

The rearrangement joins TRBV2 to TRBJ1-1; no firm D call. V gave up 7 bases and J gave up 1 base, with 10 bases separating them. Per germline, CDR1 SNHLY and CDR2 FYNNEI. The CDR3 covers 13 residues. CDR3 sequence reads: CASIIHENTEAFF. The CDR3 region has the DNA TGTGCCAGCATTATACACGAGAACACTGAAGCTTTCTTT.

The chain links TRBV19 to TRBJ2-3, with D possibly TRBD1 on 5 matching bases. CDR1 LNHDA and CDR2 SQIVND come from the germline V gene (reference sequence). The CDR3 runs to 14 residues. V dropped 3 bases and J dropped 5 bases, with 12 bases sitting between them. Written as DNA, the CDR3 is TGTGCCAGTAGTATGGGAAACAGGCAAGATACGCAGTATTTT. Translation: CASSMGNRQDTQYF.

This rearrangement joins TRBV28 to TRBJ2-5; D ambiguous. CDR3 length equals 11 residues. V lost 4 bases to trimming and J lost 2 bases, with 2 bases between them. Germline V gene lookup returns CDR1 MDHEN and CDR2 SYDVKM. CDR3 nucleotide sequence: TGTGCCAGCAGTTCTCAAGAGACCCAGTACTTC. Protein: CASSSQETQYF.

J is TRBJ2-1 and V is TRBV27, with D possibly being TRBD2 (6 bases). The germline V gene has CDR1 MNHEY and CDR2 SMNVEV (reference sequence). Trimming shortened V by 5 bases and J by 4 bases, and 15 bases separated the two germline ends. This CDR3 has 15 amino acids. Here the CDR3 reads CASSTGAGTYNEQFF. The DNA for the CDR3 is TGTGCCAGCAGTACCGGGGCGGGGACTTACAATGAGCAGTTCTTC.

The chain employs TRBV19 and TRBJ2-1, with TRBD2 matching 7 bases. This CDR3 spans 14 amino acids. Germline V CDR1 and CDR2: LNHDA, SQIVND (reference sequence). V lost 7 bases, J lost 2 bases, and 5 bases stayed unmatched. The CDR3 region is CASTLSGTYNEQFF. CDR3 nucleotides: TGTGCCAGTACTTTGAGCGGGACCTACAATGAGCAGTTCTTC.

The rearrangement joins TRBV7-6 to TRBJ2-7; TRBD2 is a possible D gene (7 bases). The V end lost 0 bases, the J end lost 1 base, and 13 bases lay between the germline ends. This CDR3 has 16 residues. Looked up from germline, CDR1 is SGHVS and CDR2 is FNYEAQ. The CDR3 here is CASSLAAEGGSYEQYF. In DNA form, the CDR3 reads TGTGCCAGCAGCTTAGCGGCGGAGGGGGGGTCCTACGAGCAGTACTTC.

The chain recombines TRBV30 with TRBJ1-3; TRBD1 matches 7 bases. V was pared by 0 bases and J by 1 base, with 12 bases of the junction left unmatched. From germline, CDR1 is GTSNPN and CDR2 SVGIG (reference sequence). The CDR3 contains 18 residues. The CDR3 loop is CAWSVWGEGALSGNTIYF. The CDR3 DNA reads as TGTGCCTGGAGTGTATGGGGAGAGGGGGCCCTTTCTGGAAACACCATATATTTT.

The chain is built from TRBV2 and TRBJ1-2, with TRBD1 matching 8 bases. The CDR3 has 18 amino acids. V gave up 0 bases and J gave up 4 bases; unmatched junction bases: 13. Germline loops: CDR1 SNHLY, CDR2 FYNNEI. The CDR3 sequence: CASSEAPGQVEGGYGYTF. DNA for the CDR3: TGTGCCAGCAGTGAAGCGCCGGGACAGGTCGAAGGGGGCTATGGCTACACCTTC.

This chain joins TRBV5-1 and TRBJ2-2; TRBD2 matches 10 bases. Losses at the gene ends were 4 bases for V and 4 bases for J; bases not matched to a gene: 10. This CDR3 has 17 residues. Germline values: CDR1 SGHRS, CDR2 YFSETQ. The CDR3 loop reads CASSLTTLAGATGELFF. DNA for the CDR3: TGCGCCAGCAGCCTAACGACGCTAGCGGGGGCCACCGGGGAGCTGTTTTTT.

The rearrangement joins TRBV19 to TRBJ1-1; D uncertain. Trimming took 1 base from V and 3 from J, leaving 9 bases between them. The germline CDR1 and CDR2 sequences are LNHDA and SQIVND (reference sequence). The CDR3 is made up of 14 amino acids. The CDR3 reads CASSIAGAYTEAFF. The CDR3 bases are TGTGCCAGTAGTATAGCGGGTGCTTACACTGAAGCTTTCTTT. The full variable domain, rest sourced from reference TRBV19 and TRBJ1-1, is DGGITQSPKYLFRKEGQNVTLSCEQNLNHDAMYWYRQDPGQGLRLIYYSQIVNDFQKGDIAEGYSVSREKKESFPLTVTSAQKNPTAFYLCASSIAGAYTEAFFGQGTRLTVV.

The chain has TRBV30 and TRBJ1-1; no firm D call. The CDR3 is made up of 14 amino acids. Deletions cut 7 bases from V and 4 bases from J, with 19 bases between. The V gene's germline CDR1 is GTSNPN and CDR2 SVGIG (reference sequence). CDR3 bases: TGTGCCTCTACCATCCGGGGTCCGGGCACTGAAGCTTTCTTT. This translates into CASTIRGPGTEAFF.

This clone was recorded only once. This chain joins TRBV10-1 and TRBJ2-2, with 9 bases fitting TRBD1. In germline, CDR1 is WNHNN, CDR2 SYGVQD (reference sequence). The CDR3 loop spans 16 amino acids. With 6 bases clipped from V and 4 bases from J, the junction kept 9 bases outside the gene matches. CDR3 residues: CASRDPGQGITGELFF. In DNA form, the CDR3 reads TGCGCCAGCAGGGACCCCGGACAGGGGATCACCGGGGAGCTGTTTTTT.